One sample yielded the 10 T cell receptor beta chains listed below, sequenced in a study of Ad26.COV2.S vaccination and SARS-CoV-2 variants (dated by TCRdb to the early 2020s). The time point label, as the study defines it: individuals recovered from natural SARS-CoV-2 infection. The library relied on the immunoSEQ multiplex PCR assay. TCRdb mirrors the immuneACCESS table, restricted to in-frame sequences. Some clones are absent from its copies; in checked studies, under half trace to an unresolved V gene, and the reason for the others is unknown. A total of 85,000 to 120,000 clones appear in this sample, around three quarters of them only once. The ten biggest clones cover roughly 17% of the sample. The sample was peripheral blood, taken after recovery from COVID-19. The origin of the receptors is a human donor who had recovered from COVID-19.

CDR3 protein: CASSQRTGKGETQYF. CDR3 DNA sequence: TGCGCCAGCAGCCAAAGGACAGGGAAGGGAGAGACCCAGTACTTC. This chain joins TRBV4-3 and TRBJ2-5; TRBD1 agrees at 8 bases. The CDR3 sequence is 15 residues long. V was pared by 2 bases and J by 4 bases, with 6 bases of the junction left unmatched. In germline, CDR1 is LGHNA, CDR2 YSLEER.

This chain links TRBV15 with TRBJ1-5; no clear D. The V end was cut by 1 base, the J end by 4 bases, with 8 bases between. Germline V gives CDR1 LNHNV, CDR2 YYDKDF (reference sequence). This CDR3 comprises 14 residues. DNA of the CDR3: TGTGCCACCAGCAGAGTGCACTTTAATCAGCCCCAGCATTTT. Residues: CATSRVHFNQPQHF.

This clone was recorded once. The chain couples TRBV2 to TRBJ2-3; D is unclear. The V gene lost 8 bases and the J gene lost 2 bases, with 5 bases spanning the gap. The germline gives CDR1 SNHLY, CDR2 FYNNEI. The CDR3 length is 11 residues. Here the CDR3 DNA reads TGTGCCAGCGTTATCACAGATACGCAGTATTTT. It translates to CASVITDTQYF.

The V gene is TRBV15, the J gene TRBJ2-5; tentatively, D is TRBD1 (5 bases). Germline CDR1 is LNHNV and CDR2 is YYDKDF (reference sequence). The CDR3 loop spans 15 amino acids. V lost 0 bases to trimming and J lost 7 bases, with 15 bases between them. The CDR3 region has the DNA TGTGCCACCAGCAGAGAGGGTAGAGCTCAGGGGACCCAGTACTTC. It yields the protein CATSREGRAQGTQYF.

The chain is built from TRBV28 and TRBJ2-2; D tentatively reads TRBD1 or TRBD2 (5 bases each). Per the germline V gene, CDR1 is MDHEN and CDR2 is SYDVKM. The V end lost 7 bases, the J end lost 1 base, and 13 bases lay between the germline ends. The CDR3 has 15 residues. The CDR3 region is CASTEGTENTGELFF. The CDR3 region has the DNA TGTGCCAGCACCGAAGGGACGGAGAACACCGGGGAGCTGTTTTTT.

The chain joins TRBV19 to TRBJ2-7; D is perhaps TRBD2 (7 bases). Germline lookup yields CDR1 LNHDA and CDR2 SQIVND (reference sequence). With 3 bases removed from V and 3 bases from J, the gap between germline ends came to 18 bases. This CDR3 comprises 16 residues. DNA of the CDR3: TGTGCCAGTAGTATGACGTCGGGGGGCGAAAACTACGAGCAGTACTTC. Amino acids: CASSMTSGGENYEQYF.

This sequence joins TRBV6-5 and TRBJ1-4, with no clear D. Trimming pared 6 bases from V and 8 bases from J, leaving 10 bases between. CDR3 length: 12 amino acids. CDR1 and CDR2 (germline): MNHEY, SVGAGI. The CDR3 region is CASRSREEKLFF. CDR3 DNA: TGTGCCAGCAGGAGCCGGGAAGAAAAACTGTTTTTT.

The chain joins TRBV6-5 to TRBJ1-2; 9 nucleotides align to TRBD1. Germline V gives CDR1 MNHEY, CDR2 SVGAGI. The V gene end was trimmed by 6 bases and the J gene end by 8 bases; junction bases not matched to a gene: 13. CDR3 length equals 15 residues. The CDR3 nucleotides read TGTGCCAGCAGCGTTTCACGCCTCGACAGGGGGGGCTACACCTTC. Translating it yields CASSVSRLDRGGYTF.

J is TRBJ1-1 and V is TRBV6-5; weak D call: TRBD1 (5 bases). The CDR3 loop spans 14 amino acids. Between the trimmed V and J ends, which lost 4 bases and 4 bases, there was a span of 13 bases. Germline V CDR1 and CDR2: MNHEY, SVGAGI. The CDR3 DNA follows: TGTGCCAGCAGTTCAGTGGGGGGATCCACTGAAGCTTTCTTT. This sequence encodes CASSSVGGSTEAFF.

The chain employs TRBV5-1 and TRBJ2-5; no clear D gene. CDR3 length equals 13 residues. CDR1 SGHRS and CDR2 YFSETQ come from the germline V gene. The V gene lost 0 bases and the J gene lost 3 bases, with 6 bases spanning the gap. The CDR3, as DNA: TGCGCCAGCAGCTTGGAGGCCGAAGAGACCCAGTACTTC. It encodes CASSLEAEETQYF.